This T cell receptor (beta chain) was profiled in a study of post-analysis software for immune sequencing data. Study details: Relapsing-remitting, secondary progressive and progressive-relapsing forms made up the multiple sclerosis disease courses. Study results and limitations: F measure grouped same-batch samples tightly together. In multiple sclerosis, normalized Chao1 diversity was significantly below that of controls. Higher frequency in patients than in controls was seen for about five TRBV segments, with TRBV5-6, TRBV5-1 and TRBV20-1 among them.

Worth noting for this clonotype: The antigen is not known.

TCR beta cDNA libraries had unique molecular identifiers. Once roughly 0.9 to 11 million T cells were used, a few hundred thousand cDNA molecules resulted. TCRdb fed the PCR reads into MiXCR, producing one record per CDR3 protein. This sample has some 700,000 distinct CDR3 sequences, with approximately 59% found just once. The germline V gene has CDR1 WNHNN and CDR2 SYGVQD (reference sequence). The CDR3 runs 15 residues. V was pared by 2 bases and J by 6 bases, with 8 bases of the junction left unmatched. The clonotype was recovered from a girl between 2 and 10 years old with multiple sclerosis. The sequenced material came from blood. The V gene is TRBV10-1, the J gene TRBJ2-3; 7 positions match TRBD1. CDR3 in DNA: TGCGCCAGCAGTGAGAGAGGGGGCGCAGGGGATACGCAGTATTTT. It encodes CASSERGGAGDTQYF.